A single sample is the source of the 30 T cell receptor beta chains below, sequenced in a study of tumor-infiltrating lymphocytes in localized non-small cell lung cancer. Data came from immunoSEQ multiplex PCR; TCRdb stores just in-frame clones and leaves some out. The table lists under 15,000 clones, 86% of them singletons. Sequencing was carried out using lung tumor tissue. The receptor source for this set is a human donor with non-small cell lung cancer.

V gene TRBV30 combines with J gene TRBJ2-3, with D maybe TRBD1 (6 bases). CDR3 length equals 14 residues. Per the germline V gene, CDR1 is GTSNPN and CDR2 is SVGIG (reference sequence). The CDR3 loop is CASNRETSTDTQYF. The DNA of the CDR3 is TGTGCTTCGAACAGGGAAACTAGCACAGATACGCAGTATTTT.

This clone has only one observation. This rearrangement joins TRBV7-2 to TRBJ1-1; D is ambiguous. This CDR3 comprises 12 residues. V lost 3 bases and J 6 bases, leaving 8 bases between the germline ends. Germline CDR1 reads SGHTA; CDR2 reads FQGNSA. The DNA of the CDR3 is TGTGCCAGCAGCTTCCGGAGGGCTGAAGCTTTCTTT. Translated, it gives CASSFRRAEAFF.

This clone was picked up a small number of times. The chain recombines TRBV5-1 with TRBJ2-7, with 7 bases that match TRBD1. The ends lost 4 bases at V and 2 bases at J; junction bases unmatched: 12. The CDR3 totals 16 residues. Germline V gives CDR1 SGHRS, CDR2 YFSETQ. The CDR3 is CASSPPSTGFTYEQYF. The CDR3 nucleotides read TGCGCCAGCAGCCCTCCCTCGACAGGGTTTACCTACGAGCAGTACTTC.

This sequence joins TRBV6-5 and TRBJ1-2; no clear D. V lost 0 bases, J lost 8 bases, and 13 bases lay in between. This CDR3 is built from 14 residues. Per germline, CDR1 MNHEY and CDR2 SVGAGI. The CDR3 loop reads CASSYSTRFSGYTF. As DNA, the CDR3 is TGTGCCAGCAGTTACTCGACCAGGTTCAGCGGCTACACCTTC.

V usage is TRBV2 and J usage is TRBJ1-5; 8 bases are a match to TRBD1. Germline CDR1 is SNHLY and CDR2 is FYNNEI. The J segment lost 5 bases and the V segment lost 1 base, leaving 4 bases of the junction unmatched. The CDR3 has 15 amino acids. CDR3 sequence reads: CASSEEDREYQPQHF. In DNA, the CDR3 is TGTGCCAGCAGTGAAGAGGACAGGGAATATCAGCCCCAGCATTTT.

The V and J genes are TRBV11-3 and TRBJ1-1; D not certain. Trimming shortened V by 6 bases and J by 1 base, and 3 bases separated the two germline ends. The CDR3 loop spans 11 amino acids. Germline CDR1 SGHNT, CDR2 YENEEA. The CDR3 bases are TGTGCCAGCAGACAGAACACTGAAGCTTTCTTT. It translates to CASRQNTEAFF.

The gene calls are TRBV9 and TRBJ1-2; the D gene is possibly TRBD1 (6 bases). CDR1 is SGDLS, CDR2 YYNGEE, per germline. V lost 3 bases, J lost 6 bases, and 24 bases lay in between. The CDR3 sequence is 17 residues long. CDR3 residues: CASSAESRARGYNGYTF. The CDR3 DNA reads TGTGCCAGCAGCGCAGAAAGCCGGGCCAGGGGATATAATGGCTACACCTTC. The full variable domain, with the rest looked up from reference TRBV9 and TRBJ1-2, is DSGVTQTPKHLITATGQRVTLRCSPRSGDLSVYWYQQSLDQGLQFLIQYYNGEERAKGNILERFSAQQFPDLHSELNLSSLELGDSALYFCASSAESRARGYNGYTFGSGTRLTVV.

The rearrangement uses TRBV9 and TRBJ2-2, with 9 nucleotides matching TRBD1. The CDR3 loop spans 14 amino acids. From germline, CDR1 is SGDLS and CDR2 YYNGEE. V dropped 3 bases and J dropped 11; count of bases not matched to a gene: 8. CDR3 protein: CASSAPTTGGELFF. CDR3 nucleotide sequence: TGTGCCAGCAGCGCACCTACGACAGGGGGAGAGCTGTTTTTT.

The chain carries TRBV5-6 and TRBJ1-4; TRBD1 is a possible D gene (5 bases). The V gene lost 4 bases and the J gene lost 5 bases, with 12 bases spanning the gap. From germline, CDR1 is SGHDT and CDR2 YYEEEE. The CDR3 extends over 14 amino acids. The CDR3 loop is CASSVNGANEKLFF. CDR3 coding DNA: TGTGCCAGCAGCGTGAACGGGGCCAATGAAAAACTGTTTTTT.

V is TRBV5-4 and J is TRBJ2-5; 7 nucleotides line up with TRBD2. The CDR3 is 17 amino acids. Germline CDR1 and CDR2: SGHNT and YYREEE (reference sequence). The J segment lost 4 bases and the V segment lost 5 bases, leaving 17 bases of the junction unmatched. CDR3 bases: TGTGCCAGCAGTAAGGGGAACTTGGGACTAACTAGAGAGACCCAGTACTTC. This sequence encodes CASSKGNLGLTRETQYF.

The V gene is TRBV5-1, the J gene TRBJ2-3; D is unclear. Germline-derived CDR1 and CDR2 are SGHRS and YFSETQ. V was pared by 2 bases and J by 1 base, with 23 bases between. The CDR3 totals 19 residues. CDR3 in DNA: TGCGCCAGCAGCTTCCCTCTTACTGAAGACGAGATTCGCACAGATACGCAGTATTTT. Encoded protein: CASSFPLTEDEIRTDTQYF.

This clone was recorded once. This chain connects TRBV19 to TRBJ1-1; D possibly corresponds to TRBD1 (5 bases). V shed 7 bases and J shed 3 bases, with 15 bases lying between them. CDR1 is LNHDA, CDR2 SQIVND, per germline (reference sequence). CDR3 length: 14 amino acids. CDR3 region: CASTTTRTYTEAFF. In nucleotides, the CDR3 is TGTGCCAGTACCACTACCCGGACATACACTGAAGCTTTCTTT.

The gene calls are TRBV11-2 and TRBJ2-7; D is uncertain. This CDR3 is 12 amino acids long. Trimming pared 3 bases from V and 4 bases from J, leaving 7 bases between. CDR1 and CDR2 from the germline V gene are SGHAT and FQNNGV. CDR3 DNA sequence: TGTGCCAGCAGCTTCGCTAGGTACGAGCAGTACTTC. It codes for CASSFARYEQYF.

The J gene is TRBJ2-7, the V gene TRBV6-5, with 7 bases lining up with TRBD1. From germline, CDR1 is MNHEY and CDR2 SVGAGI. CDR3 length equals 13 residues. Losses at the gene ends were 10 bases for V and 2 bases for J; bases not matched to a gene: 8. CDR3 sequence: CAIGTASPYEQYF. The CDR3 region has the DNA TGTGCCATCGGGACAGCGTCTCCCTACGAGCAGTACTTC.

V gene TRBV25-1 combines with J gene TRBJ1-4; the D is unclear. The CDR3 runs 14 residues. Germline V lookup: CDR1 MGHDK, CDR2 SYGVNS. The V end lost 1 base, the J end lost 8 bases, and 11 bases lay between the germline ends. CDR3 sequence (DNA): TGTGCCAGCAGTGAATCGTTCGATGGAGAAAAACTGTTTTTT. This encodes CASSESFDGEKLFF.

The gene calls are TRBV25-1 and TRBJ1-1, with a possible D match to TRBD1 (5 bases). CDR1 MGHDK and CDR2 SYGVNS come from the germline V gene. The CDR3 contains 13 residues. V lost 3 bases to trimming and J lost 7 bases, with 12 bases between them. The CDR3 sequence: CASSEGPLFEAFF. The CDR3 DNA is TGTGCCAGCAGTGAGGGACCGTTGTTTGAAGCTTTCTTT. The whole variable domain, remainder taken from reference TRBV25-1 and TRBJ1-1, is EADIYQTPRYLVIGTGKKITLECSQTMGHDKMYWYQQDPGMELHLIHYSYGVNSTEKGDLSSESTVSRIRTEHFPLTLESARPSHTSQYLCASSEGPLFEAFFGQGTRLTVV.

The CDR3 bases are TGTGCCAGCAGTGACCGGACAGGTTTAGGACTAGCGGCCGTTGGCGATGAGCAGTTCTTC. This sequence encodes CASSDRTGLGLAAVGDEQFF. The V and J genes are TRBV6-1 and TRBJ2-1; 10 nucleotides agree with TRBD2. The germline CDR1 and CDR2 sequences are MNHNS and SASEGT. J gave up 8 bases and V 3 bases, and 22 bases lay outside the gene matches. The length of the CDR3 is 20 residues.

The chain employs TRBV5-1 and TRBJ2-3; the match to TRBD1 covers 9 bases. Unmatched junction bases numbered 13, after V lost 7 bases and J lost 1 base. Germline CDR1 and CDR2: SGHRS and YFSETQ. This CDR3 has 17 residues. CDR3 in amino acids: CASGGGTGLVRTDTQYF. The CDR3 nucleotides are TGCGCCAGCGGAGGAGGGACAGGGCTAGTTCGCACAGATACGCAGTATTTT.

The V call is TRBV2, the J call TRBJ2-7; D not certain. Germline V gene data show CDR1 as SNHLY and CDR2 as FYNNEI. The CDR3 contains 15 residues. The V gene lost 4 bases and the J gene lost 2 bases, with 15 bases spanning the gap. The CDR3 loop reads CASSGFNTAAYEQYF. CDR3 in DNA: TGTGCCAGCAGTGGGTTCAACACAGCCGCCTACGAGCAGTACTTC.

V and J are TRBV19 and TRBJ2-7, with D hard to call. Trimming stripped 1 base from V and 3 bases from J, with 1 base between. The CDR3 runs to 11 residues. Germline V lookup: CDR1 LNHDA, CDR2 SQIVND (reference sequence). The CDR3 DNA reads as TGTGCCAGTAGTATAGGCTACGAGCAGTACTTC. It codes for CASSIGYEQYF. The full variable domain, completed using reference TRBV19 and TRBJ2-7, is DGGITQSPKYLFRKEGQNVTLSCEQNLNHDAMYWYRQDPGQGLRLIYYSQIVNDFQKGDIAEGYSVSREKKESFPLTVTSAQKNPTAFYLCASSIGYEQYFGPGTRLTVT.

This clone was counted between two and nine times. DNA for the CDR3: TGTGCCAGCAGGACAGGGATAGTAAGCTACACCTTC. Its translation is CASRTGIVSYTF. The chain carries TRBV6-5 and TRBJ1-2; TRBD1 agrees at 7 bases. CDR1 is MNHEY, CDR2 SVGAGI, per germline. The V gene end was trimmed by 6 bases and the J gene end by 9 bases; junction bases not matched to a gene: 7. CDR3 size: 12 residues.

The rearrangement joins TRBV6-6 to TRBJ1-2, with D maybe TRBD1 (6 bases). This CDR3 is built from 15 residues. The V end was cut by 5 bases, the J end by 1 base, with 14 bases between. Looked up from germline, CDR1 is MNHNY and CDR2 is SVGAGI (reference sequence). Here the CDR3 DNA reads TGTGCCAGCAGTATGGAAGGGGGGTTTAACTATGGCTACACCTTC. Its translation: CASSMEGGFNYGYTF.

This clone came up once. In DNA, the CDR3 is TGTGCCAGCAGCTTAGATATAGCGGGGGCTAGCACAGATACGCAGTATTTT. Translating it yields CASSLDIAGASTDTQYF. The rearrangement links TRBV11-2 to TRBJ2-3, with 9 nucleotides matching TRBD2. The J segment lost 0 bases and the V segment lost 0 bases, leaving 4 bases of the junction unmatched. CDR1 and CDR2 (germline): SGHAT, FQNNGV. This CDR3 contains 17 residues.

V usage is TRBV10-3 and J usage is TRBJ1-5; D might be TRBD1 (5 bases). V lost 6 bases to trimming and J lost 4 bases, with 10 bases between them. The CDR3 is 13 amino acids. CDR1 is ENHRY and CDR2 is SYGVKD in the germline V gene. CDR3 protein: CAISGRENQPQHF. The DNA of the CDR3 is TGTGCCATCAGCGGCAGGGAGAATCAGCCCCAGCATTTT.

The chain combines TRBV30 with TRBJ2-7; 8 bases are shared with TRBD2. The length of the CDR3 is 12 residues. The J segment lost 3 bases and the V segment lost 5 bases, leaving 3 bases of the junction unmatched. Per the germline V gene, CDR1 is GTSNPN and CDR2 is SVGIG (reference sequence). The CDR3 is CAWGLADYEQYF. In nucleotides, the CDR3 is TGTGCCTGGGGACTAGCTGACTACGAGCAGTACTTC.

The gene calls are TRBV11-2 and TRBJ2-7; tentatively, D is TRBD2 (6 bases). Germline CDR1 SGHAT, CDR2 FQNNGV. With 5 bases removed from V and 5 bases from J, the gap between germline ends came to 13 bases. The CDR3 is 13 amino acids. In DNA form, the CDR3 reads TGTGCCAGCAGCCAGACTAGTTTTAACGAGCAGTACTTC. It specifies CASSQTSFNEQYF.

This sequence joins TRBV9 and TRBJ1-2; D is unclear. V gave up 4 bases and J gave up 0 bases, with 10 bases separating them. In germline, CDR1 is SGDLS, CDR2 YYNGEE. The CDR3 loop spans 14 amino acids. Here the CDR3 DNA reads TGTGCCAGCAGCCAAAGGTCCGCTAACTATGGCTACACCTTC. This encodes CASSQRSANYGYTF.

V is TRBV7-6 and J is TRBJ1-1; unclear D gene. CDR3 size: 14 residues. In germline, CDR1 is SGHVS, CDR2 FNYEAQ. The ends were cut back, 3 bases at V and 1 base at J, with 9 bases in the middle. For the CDR3, the DNA is TGTGCCAGCAGCTTGAGAGCTCAGAACACTGAAGCTTTCTTT. It codes for CASSLRAQNTEAFF.

The chain is built from TRBV19 and TRBJ2-1, with 9 bases that match TRBD2. There are 15 residues in the CDR3. Losses at the gene ends were 1 base for V and 5 bases for J; bases not matched to a gene: 3. CDR1 is LNHDA, CDR2 SQIVND, per germline (reference sequence). DNA for the CDR3: TGTGCCAGTAGTATAGGGCTAGCGGGAAACAATGAGCAGTTCTTC. Translating gives CASSIGLAGNNEQFF.

The chain joins TRBV5-1 to TRBJ2-6; 8 bases map to TRBD1. The CDR3 is made up of 18 amino acids. Germline values: CDR1 SGHRS, CDR2 YFSETQ. The V and J ends lost 4 bases and 0 bases, in that order; junction bases with no gene match: 9. CDR3 DNA: TGCGCCAGCAGCACCGGACAGGGCCTTAACTCTGGGGCCAACGTCCTGACTTTC. Residues: CASSTGQGLNSGANVLTF.